This T cell receptor (beta chain) emerged from a study of blood T cell repertoires in COVID-19. Study overall: Samples of COVID-19 (acute and convalescent) were obtained from the United States, Italy and Spain. T cells, B-cell-depleted T cells, or PBMCs supplied cDNA or gDNA.

Per the germline V gene, CDR1 is MNHEY and CDR2 is SVGAGI. V lost 6 bases and J 2 bases, leaving 14 bases between the germline ends. The CDR3 is 15 amino acids. In the original workflow: From reference gene primer amplification, estimates of nucleated cell counts were derived. TCRdb keeps only in-frame clones here, not all; method: immunoSEQ multiplex PCR. D and trimming were read from the DNA, whereas the V and J calls and clone size are those reported in that table. The sample lists more than 200,000 clones; around 85% were seen once. J is TRBJ1-5 and V is TRBV6-5; TRBD1 might be the D (6 bases). The sequenced sample consisted of peripheral blood. This clonotype originated in a man aged 35 to 55 with acute or convalescent COVID-19. DNA of the CDR3: TGTGCCAGCAGATTACAGGGATTCGGCAATCAGCCCCAGCATTTT. Its translation is CASRLQGFGNQPQHF.